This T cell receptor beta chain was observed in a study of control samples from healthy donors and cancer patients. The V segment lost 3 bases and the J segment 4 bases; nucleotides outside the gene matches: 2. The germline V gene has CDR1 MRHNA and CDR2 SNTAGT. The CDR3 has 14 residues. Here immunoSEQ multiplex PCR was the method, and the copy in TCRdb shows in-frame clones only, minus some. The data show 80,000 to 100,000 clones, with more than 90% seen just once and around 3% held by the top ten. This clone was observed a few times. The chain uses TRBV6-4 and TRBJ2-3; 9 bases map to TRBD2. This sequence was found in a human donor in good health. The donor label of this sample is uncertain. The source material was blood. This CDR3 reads CASSEGGGADTQYF. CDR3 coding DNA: TGTGCCAGCAGTGAAGGCGGGGGGGCAGATACGCAGTATTTT.